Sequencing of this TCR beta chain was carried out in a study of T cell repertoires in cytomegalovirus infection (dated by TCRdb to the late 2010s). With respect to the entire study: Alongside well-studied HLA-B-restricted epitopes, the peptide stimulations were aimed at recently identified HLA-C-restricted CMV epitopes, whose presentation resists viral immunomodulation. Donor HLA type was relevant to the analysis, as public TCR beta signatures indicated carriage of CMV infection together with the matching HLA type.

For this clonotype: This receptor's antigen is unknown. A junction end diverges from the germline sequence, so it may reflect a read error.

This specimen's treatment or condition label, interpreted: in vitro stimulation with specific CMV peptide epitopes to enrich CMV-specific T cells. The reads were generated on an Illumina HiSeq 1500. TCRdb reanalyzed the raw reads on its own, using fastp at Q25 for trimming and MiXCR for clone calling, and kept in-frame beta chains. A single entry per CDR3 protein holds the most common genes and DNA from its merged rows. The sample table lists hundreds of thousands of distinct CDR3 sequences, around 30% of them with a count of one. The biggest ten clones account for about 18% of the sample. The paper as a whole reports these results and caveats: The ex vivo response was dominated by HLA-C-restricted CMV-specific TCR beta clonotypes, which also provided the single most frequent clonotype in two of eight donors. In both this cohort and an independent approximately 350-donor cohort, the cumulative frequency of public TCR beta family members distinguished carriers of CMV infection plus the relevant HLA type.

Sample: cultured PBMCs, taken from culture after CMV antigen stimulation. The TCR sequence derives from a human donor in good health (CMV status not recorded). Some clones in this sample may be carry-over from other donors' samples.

The CDR3 reads CASSLLSPGTPVF. The DNA sequence is given as TGTGCCAGCAGTTTACTTTCCCCCGGGACACCGGTCTTC. The V and J segments used are TRBV28 and TRBJ1-2; perhaps TRBD1 is the D gene, with 6 bases matching. Measured from the cysteine to the phenylalanine, the CDR3 is 13 residues long. The entry retains the CDR3 DNA only, 39 bases that are in frame from base 1. Based on the germline V gene, the CDR1 and CDR2 sequences are MDHEN and SYDVKM.